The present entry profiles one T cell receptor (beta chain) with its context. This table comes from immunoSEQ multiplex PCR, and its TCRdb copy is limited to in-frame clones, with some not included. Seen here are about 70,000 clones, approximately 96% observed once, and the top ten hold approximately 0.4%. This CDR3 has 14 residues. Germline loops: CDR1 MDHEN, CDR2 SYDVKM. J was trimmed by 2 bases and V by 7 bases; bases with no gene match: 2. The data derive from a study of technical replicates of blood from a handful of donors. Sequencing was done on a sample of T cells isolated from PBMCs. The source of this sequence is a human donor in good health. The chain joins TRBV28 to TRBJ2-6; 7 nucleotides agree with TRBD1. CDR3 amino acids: CASTDRAGANVLTF. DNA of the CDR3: TGTGCCAGCACCGACAGGGCTGGGGCCAACGTCCTGACTTTC.